This entry concerns a single T cell receptor (beta chain). Antigen unknown. Measured with immunoSEQ multiplex PCR; TCRdb has only the in-frame clones, and not every one. The top ten clones hold approximately 1.3% of a sample with 70,000 to 85,000 clones, under 90% of them seen once. This sample is part of a study of T cell responses to AZD1222 COVID-19 vaccine. Recipients boosted at about 4 weeks or about 12 weeks are pooled. Notes on the study in general: Targets within unmutated variant regions were reportedly found for nearly half of spike-specific TCRs. White British people made up most donors, females outnumbered males, and clonal diversity was possibly underestimated.

The sequences come from peripheral blood, collected 28 days after the second AZD1222 dose. The clonotype was recovered from an adult who received the AZD1222 COVID-19 vaccine.

CDR3 nucleotide sequence: TGTGCCAGCAGTTTCGGGTTCCAGCCCCAGCATTTT. Its translation: CASSFGFQPQHF. The gene calls are TRBV12-3 or TRBV12-4 and TRBJ1-5; no clear D. V gave up 3 bases and J gave up 7 bases, with 7 bases separating them. This CDR3 comprises 12 residues.